This TCR beta chain was recorded in a study of blood T cell repertoires in COVID-19. Study details: Donors in the United States, Italy and Spain gave samples during acute or convalescent COVID-19. The cDNA or gDNA used as material had been derived from T cells, B-cell-depleted T cells, or PBMCs.

In the source study's methods: Reference gene primer amplification in the assay estimated nucleated cell counts. Here immunoSEQ multiplex PCR was the method, and the copy in TCRdb shows in-frame clones only, minus some. The V and J calls and the clone size are those of that table, but D and trimming were determined from the DNA. The data contain 150,000 to 200,000 clones, more than 75% of them singletons. Germline CDR1 and CDR2: SGHNT and YYREEE (reference sequence). The CDR3 loop spans 14 amino acids. The V end was cut by 0 bases, the J end by 7 bases, with 8 bases between. J is TRBJ1-6 and V is TRBV5-4; D is unclear. Input material: peripheral blood. The TCR originated in a woman aged 65 to 85 with acute or convalescent COVID-19. The CDR3 is CASSLESGNSPLHF. CDR3 DNA: TGTGCCAGCAGCTTGGAATCGGGGAATTCACCCCTCCACTTT.